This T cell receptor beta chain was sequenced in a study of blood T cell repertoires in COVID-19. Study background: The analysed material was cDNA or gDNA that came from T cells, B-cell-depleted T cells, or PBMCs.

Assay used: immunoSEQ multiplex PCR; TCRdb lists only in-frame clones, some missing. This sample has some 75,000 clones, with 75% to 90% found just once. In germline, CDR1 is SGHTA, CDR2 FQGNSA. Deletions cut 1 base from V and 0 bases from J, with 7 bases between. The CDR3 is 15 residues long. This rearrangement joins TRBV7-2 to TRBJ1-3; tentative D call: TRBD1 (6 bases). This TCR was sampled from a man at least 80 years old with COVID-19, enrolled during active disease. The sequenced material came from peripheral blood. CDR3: CASSLGQASGNTIYF. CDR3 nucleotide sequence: TGTGCCAGCAGCTTAGGACAGGCCTCTGGAAACACCATATATTTT.